This TCR beta chain was sequenced for a study of shared clonotypes between healthy human individuals. Study in general: Participating donors consisted of a couple of women and a few men aged 18 to 49. Used for every donor were three CD4 naive, three CD4 memory, two CD8 naive and one CD8 memory plate.

Measured with immunoSEQ multiplex PCR; TCRdb has only the in-frame clones, and not every one. The sample carries some 2,500,000 clones, roughly 90% recorded once. General study points: Incomplete sequencing of sorted subsets was indicated by rarefaction despite large depth. The generation probabilities recorded for non-shared clonotypes fell below those of clonotypes shared by all four donors.

The CDR3 runs 13 residues. The V segment lost 7 bases and the J segment 2 bases; nucleotides outside the gene matches: 5. Looked up from germline, CDR1 is SQVTM and CDR2 is ANQGSEA. Concerning this clone itself: Its specificity is not known.

Source material: naive CD4+ T cells from PBMCs. The subset denotes: CD45RA+ positively selected. The chain has TRBV29-1 and TRBJ1-1; 9 bases line up with TRBD1. The receptor was derived from a man between 18 and 29 years old in good health. Some clones in this sample may be carry-over from other donors' samples. DNA of the CDR3: TGCAGCGGAGGGGACAGGGATAACACTGAAGCTTTCTTT. Translation: CSGGDRDNTEAFF.